This TCR beta chain was obtained from a study of blood T cell repertoires in COVID-19. Background on the study: Collection of acute and convalescent COVID-19 samples took place in the United States, Italy and Spain. PBMCs, B-cell-depleted T cells, or T cells provided the cDNA or gDNA that made up the material.

CDR1 SGHRS and CDR2 YFSETQ come from the germline V gene. The CDR3 has 14 amino acids. The V gene lost 7 bases and the J gene lost 3 bases, with 13 bases spanning the gap. Study processing details: By means of reference gene primer amplification, nucleated cell counts were estimated. Generated by immunoSEQ multiplex PCR, the TCRdb table keeps only in-frame clones and is missing some. That table furnishes V, J and clone size, whereas the DNA furnished D and trimming. Among some 210,000 clones listed, 80% to 85% were seen once. The receptor comes from a human donor in a cohort sampled during active COVID-19. Material for sequencing was peripheral blood. The rearrangement links TRBV5-1 to TRBJ2-2, with D perhaps TRBD2 (6 bases). The DNA for the CDR3 is TGCGCCAGCCGGGGGACGGGACACACCGGGGAGCTGTTTTTT. Residues: CASRGTGHTGELFF.